Listed here are 22 T cell receptor beta chains from one sample, sequenced in a study of blood T cell repertoires in COVID-19. Generated by immunoSEQ multiplex PCR, the TCRdb table keeps only in-frame clones and is missing some. The table lists about 120,000 clones, 82% of them singletons. Sequencing used peripheral blood. The receptor source for this set is a woman aged 55-69 years with acute or convalescent COVID-19.

This chain connects TRBV7-2 to TRBJ2-1; D gene uncertain. The V gene lost 2 bases and the J gene lost 3 bases, with 8 bases spanning the gap. Germline V gene lookup returns CDR1 SGHTA and CDR2 FQGNSA. The CDR3 is 14 residues long. This CDR3 reads CASSLFPGYNEQFF. The CDR3 bases are TGTGCCAGCAGCTTATTCCCAGGCTACAATGAGCAGTTCTTC.

V is TRBV6-4 and J is TRBJ1-2; D is uncertain. The CDR3 is 14 residues long. V was clipped by 6 bases and J by 7 bases, with 18 bases between them. Germline CDR1 MRHNA, CDR2 SNTAGT. This CDR3 reads CASRTAQDLGGYTF. As DNA, the CDR3 is TGTGCCAGCAGGACGGCCCAGGATTTGGGTGGCTACACCTTC.

This clone has more than one count but fewer than ten. The V call is TRBV24-1, the J call TRBJ2-2; D might be TRBD1 (5 bases). The CDR3 runs 14 residues. The V gene's germline CDR1 is KGHDR and CDR2 SFDVKD. Trimming shortened V by 6 bases and J by 8 bases, and 15 bases separated the two germline ends. The CDR3 loop reads CATSSTGPVGELFF. The CDR3 DNA sequence: TGTGCCACCAGTTCTACAGGCCCTGTTGGGGAGCTGTTTTTT.

The genes are TRBV28 and TRBJ2-1; TRBD2 agrees at 8 bases. Per the germline V gene, CDR1 is MDHEN and CDR2 is SYDVKM. Trimming removed 7 bases from V and 3 bases from J; junction bases left unmatched: 5. CDR3 length: 14 residues. The CDR3 nucleotides are TGTGCCAGCATAGGACTAGCCGTCTACAATGAGCAGTTCTTC. Amino acids: CASIGLAVYNEQFF.

The chain links TRBV6-2 or TRBV6-3 to TRBJ2-7; perhaps TRBD1 as D (5 bases). The V gene lost 0 bases and the J gene lost 0 bases, with 12 bases spanning the gap. CDR1 MNHEY and CDR2 SVGEGT come from the germline V gene. The CDR3 sequence is 16 residues long. This CDR3 reads CASSYSKGVPSYEQYF. CDR3 DNA sequence: TGTGCCAGCAGTTACTCGAAAGGGGTACCCTCCTACGAGCAGTACTTC.

The rearrangement joins TRBV5-6 to TRBJ2-3, with a tentative D call TRBD2 (6 bases). The CDR3 consists of 13 residues. Trimming left V 6 bases short and J 4 bases short, with 12 bases between. Germline CDR1 and CDR2: SGHDT and YYEEEE. The DNA of the CDR3 is TGTGCCAGCAACCGGGAGATTTCAGATACGCAGTATTTT. Translating gives CASNREISDTQYF.

The gene calls are TRBV27 and TRBJ1-6; D may be TRBD1 (6 bases). There are 14 residues in the CDR3. Germline CDR1 reads MNHEY; CDR2 reads SMNVEV (reference sequence). The germline V and J ends were trimmed by 2 bases and 10 bases, with 12 bases remaining between them. DNA of the CDR3: TGTGCCAGCAGTTTACAAAGGGGACAATCACCCCTCCACTTT. Translated: CASSLQRGQSPLHF.

V is TRBV7-9 and J is TRBJ1-2; perhaps TRBD1 as D (5 bases). The CDR3 consists of 13 residues. Deletions cut 5 bases from V and 8 bases from J, with 15 bases between. Per germline, CDR1 SEHNR and CDR2 FQNEAQ (reference sequence). The CDR3 sequence: CASSRSGGDGYTF. Written as DNA, the CDR3 is TGTGCCAGCAGCCGCTCTGGGGGGGACGGCTACACCTTC.

The chain uses TRBV20-1 and TRBJ2-1; TRBD2 matches 11 bases. The germline CDR1 and CDR2 sequences are DFQATT and SNEGSKA (reference sequence). This CDR3 is 11 amino acids long. The trim removed 7 bases at V and 7 bases at J, leaving 0 bases unmatched. In DNA form, the CDR3 reads TGCAGTGGACTAGCGGGGAATGAGCAGTTCTTC. This translates into CSGLAGNEQFF.

In its sample, this clone was seen many times. The chain links TRBV28 to TRBJ1-2; a weak D match, TRBD1 (6 bases). This CDR3 contains 14 residues. Trimming took 6 bases from V and 2 from J, leaving 13 bases between them. Germline V gene data show CDR1 as MDHEN and CDR2 as SYDVKM. This chain's CDR3 is CASRTPQGNYGYTF. The CDR3 region has the DNA TGTGCCAGCAGGACCCCTCAGGGGAACTATGGCTACACCTTC.

The J gene is TRBJ1-5, the V gene TRBV18; 9 nucleotides line up with TRBD1. The CDR3 loop spans 17 amino acids. V gave up 1 base and J gave up 4 bases; unmatched junction bases: 8. The germline V gene encodes CDR1 KGHSH and CDR2 LQKENI. The CDR3 DNA reads as TGTGCCAGCTCACCACAGATCCGGGACAGGGATAATCAGCCCCAGCATTTT. Amino acids: CASSPQIRDRDNQPQHF.

The V gene is TRBV5-4, the J gene TRBJ1-2; 9 bases fit TRBD1. The germline V gene encodes CDR1 SGHNT and CDR2 YYREEE (reference sequence). There are 14 residues in the CDR3. The V gene end was trimmed by 4 bases and the J gene end by 8 bases; junction bases not matched to a gene: 9. The CDR3 DNA reads as TGTGCCAGCAGCGGGGCACAGGGGGCGGACGGCTACACCTTC. This encodes CASSGAQGADGYTF.

V is TRBV11-2 and J is TRBJ2-7; 10 positions match TRBD1. The V gene's germline CDR1 is SGHAT and CDR2 FQNNGV. The CDR3 spans 16 residues. Trimming removed 6 bases from V and 4 bases from J; junction bases left unmatched: 12. The CDR3 is CASSLFGGDRGYEQYF. The CDR3 DNA is TGTGCCAGCAGTCTCTTTGGAGGGGACAGGGGATACGAGCAGTACTTC.

This clone was observed at least ten times. The V call is TRBV9, the J call TRBJ2-5; the D gene is possibly TRBD1 (6 bases). The CDR3 is 14 amino acids. The V gene lost 2 bases and the J gene lost 1 base, with 9 bases spanning the gap. From germline, CDR1 is SGDLS and CDR2 YYNGEE. As DNA, the CDR3 is TGTGCCAGCAGCGTGACAGGTGCCCAAGAGACCCAGTACTTC. Amino acids: CASSVTGAQETQYF.

This chain uses TRBV19 with TRBJ1-3; D unclear. The V end lost 10 bases, the J end lost 0 bases, and 25 bases lay between the germline ends. Per the germline V gene, CDR1 is LNHDA and CDR2 is SQIVND (reference sequence). The CDR3 is 18 residues long. CDR3 in DNA: TGTGCCACTCTAGGATTGAAGTACGGCGGCCGCTCTGGAAACACCATATATTTT. Residues: CATLGLKYGGRSGNTIYF.

The chain is built from TRBV6-5 and TRBJ1-1; 10 bases align to TRBD1. V was pared by 6 bases and J by 7 bases, with 11 bases of the junction left unmatched. The CDR3 length is 15 residues. Germline V gives CDR1 MNHEY, CDR2 SVGAGI. DNA of the CDR3: TGTGCCAGCAGCCTTCCGGGACAGGGGCCCTTTGAAGCTTTCTTT. The encoded protein is CASSLPGQGPFEAFF.

The chain combines TRBV12-3 or TRBV12-4 with TRBJ2-7; D is possibly TRBD2 (6 bases). Trimming took 10 bases from V and 0 from J, leaving 13 bases between them. This CDR3 has 13 amino acids. The CDR3 nucleotides are TGTGCCACGGCCGGGGGTCGCTCCTACGAGCAGTACTTC. Translated: CATAGGRSYEQYF.

This clone occurred a few times. This chain joins TRBV5-1 and TRBJ1-3; maybe TRBD1 (5 bases). This CDR3 region has 17 residues. Germline CDR1 and CDR2: SGHRS and YFSETQ. The germline V and J ends were trimmed by 4 bases and 0 bases, with 17 bases remaining between them. The CDR3, as DNA: TGCGCCAGCAGCGGAGGGACCGGGCCTTCCTCTGGAAACACCATATATTTT. Translation gives CASSGGTGPSSGNTIYF.

The chain joins TRBV20-1 to TRBJ1-3, with a tentative D call TRBD1 (6 bases). The CDR3 is 13 residues long. Trimming cost V 3 bases and J 4 bases, with 10 bases left between them. Per the germline V gene, CDR1 is DFQATT and CDR2 is SNEGSKA (reference sequence). The CDR3 spells CSASRDIGNTIYF. The CDR3 DNA reads as TGCAGTGCTAGTCGGGACATCGGAAACACCATATATTTT.

The count of this clone is one. The genes are TRBV5-1 and TRBJ1-5; a possible D gene is TRBD1 (5 bases). V was pared by 2 bases and J by 5 bases, with 11 bases between. The CDR3 consists of 14 residues. Per the germline V gene, CDR1 is SGHRS and CDR2 is YFSETQ. The DNA of the CDR3 is TGCGCCAGCAGCTTTGGGGGGGACGATCAGCCCCAGCATTTT. Amino acids: CASSFGGDDQPQHF. The variable domain in full, completed from reference TRBV5-1 and TRBJ1-5, reads KAGVTQTPRYLIKTRGQQVTLSCSPISGHRSVSWYQQTPGQGLQFLFEYFSETQRNKGNFPGRFSGRQFSNSRSEMNVSTLELGDSALYLCASSFGGDDQPQHFGDGTRLSIL.

This clone was found once. This chain uses TRBV24-1 with TRBJ2-2; 9 nucleotides agree with TRBD1. The CDR3 covers 16 residues. Trimming at V came to 2 bases and at J to 4 bases, leaving 4 bases not matched to a gene. Germline assignment: CDR1 KGHDR and CDR2 SFDVKD. This CDR3 reads CATSDWGTGFTGELFF. For the CDR3, the DNA is TGTGCCACCAGTGATTGGGGGACAGGGTTCACCGGGGAGCTGTTTTTT.

The genes are TRBV5-1 and TRBJ1-1; D ambiguous. The germline gives CDR1 SGHRS, CDR2 YFSETQ. The CDR3 spans 14 residues. V lost 6 bases to trimming and J lost 4 bases, with 16 bases between them. The CDR3 nucleotides are TGCGCCAGCAACCCCACCGCGGGGAGCACTGAAGCTTTCTTT. It codes for CASNPTAGSTEAFF. The entire variable domain, with the rest obtained from reference TRBV5-1 and TRBJ1-1, is as follows: KAGVTQTPRYLIKTRGQQVTLSCSPISGHRSVSWYQQTPGQGLQFLFEYFSETQRNKGNFPGRFSGRQFSNSRSEMNVSTLELGDSALYLCASNPTAGSTEAFFGQGTRLTVV.